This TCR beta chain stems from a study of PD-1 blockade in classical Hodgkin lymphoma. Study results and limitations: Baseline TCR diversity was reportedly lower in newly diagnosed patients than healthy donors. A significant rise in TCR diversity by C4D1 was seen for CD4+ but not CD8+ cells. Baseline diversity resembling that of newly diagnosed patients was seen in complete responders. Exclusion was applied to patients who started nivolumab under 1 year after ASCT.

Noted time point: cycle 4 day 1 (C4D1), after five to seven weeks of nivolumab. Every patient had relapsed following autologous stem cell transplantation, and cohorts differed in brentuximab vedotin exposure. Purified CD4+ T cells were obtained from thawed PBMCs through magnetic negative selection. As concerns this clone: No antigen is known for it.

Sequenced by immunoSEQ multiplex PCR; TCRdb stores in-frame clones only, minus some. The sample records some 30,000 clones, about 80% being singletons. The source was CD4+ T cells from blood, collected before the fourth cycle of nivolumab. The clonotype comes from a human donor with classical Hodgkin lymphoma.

This CDR3 reads CASSVVAQTEAFF. CDR3 coding DNA: TGTGCCAGCAGCGTAGTTGCGCAGACTGAAGCTTTCTTT. The V call is TRBV9, the J call TRBJ1-1, with unresolved D. Per germline, CDR1 SGDLS and CDR2 YYNGEE. Deletions cut 0 bases from V and 5 bases from J, with 8 bases between. The CDR3 has 13 residues.